This TCR beta chain was found in a study of blood T cell repertoires in COVID-19 (TCRdb year 2020). Study-wide context: Samples covering the acute and convalescent phases of COVID-19 were provided by collaborators in the United States, Italy and Spain. The prospective study material was composed of cDNA or gDNA derived from T cells, B-cell-depleted T cells, or PBMCs. Deeply sampled blood TCRbeta repertoires from subjects exposed to, actively infected with, or recovered from COVID-19 were included in the dataset. The repertoires were released in a freely available public database intended as a resource for research on the immune response to SARS-CoV-2. Samples were obtained from the ongoing ImmuneRACE study (first 160 participants) and from 950 to 1,500 subjects provided by 6 global collaborators. Nearly every sample came with metadata listing a de-identified subject ID, COVID-19 status, age in years and sex. Where HLA class I and class II types were available, the types were taken from metadata supplied by the sample provider, not from assay-based typing.

The germline ends are 8 bases apart after V is trimmed by 5 bases and J by 4 bases. Measured from the cysteine to the phenylalanine, the CDR3 is 13 residues long. Of the read, only the CDR3 DNA is kept; its 39 bases are in frame from base 1. According to the germline V gene, CDR1 reads MNHEY and CDR2 reads SVGEGT. TCRbeta CDR3 regions were amplified from genomic DNA by means of the immunoSEQ Assay, a bias-controlled multiplex PCR. The study's own analysis went as follows. Within the assay, amplification of reference gene primers was used to estimate how many nucleated cells each sample contained. To quantify the absolute abundance of each unique TCRbeta CDR3 rearrangement, sequence reads were collapsed and filtered. For each sample, productive Simpson clonality was calculated as the square root of Simpson's diversity index across productive rearrangements. What TCRdb holds here is the immuneACCESS table cut down to in-frame rearrangements. Part of the clones is not present; checked against another copy, under half of the missing clones reflect an unresolved V gene, and the others are unexplained. Clone size and the V and J calls come from that table; the DNA yielded D and trimming. This sample lists roughly 260,000 clones; approximately 86% were detected once. The top ten clones comprise approximately 9.8% of the sample.

Another Seattle source contributed samples from volunteer blood donors who had recovered from COVID-19. Whole blood was collected in K2EDTA tubes by collaborating institutions according to the institutions' own protocols. For TCRbeta analysis, collaborator samples were shipped as frozen whole blood, as isolated PBMCs, or as DNA extracted from either sample type. This clone was seen a single time. The clone's antigen remains unknown. Base-call qualities are not available, and no considerably larger clone is one nucleotide away. Broad study findings and their caveats: The amount of clinical and demographic metadata varied by source and participant and was provided uncurated.

The clonotype was recovered from a man aged 35 to 55 who had recovered from COVID-19. Sequencing was carried out using peripheral blood. Recombination connected TRBV6-2 or TRBV6-3 to TRBJ2-2; no D gene call is confident. The encoded CDR3 is CASSLVSTGELFF. In nucleotide form, the sequence is TGTGCCAGCAGTCTAGTTAGCACCGGGGAGCTGTTTTTT.